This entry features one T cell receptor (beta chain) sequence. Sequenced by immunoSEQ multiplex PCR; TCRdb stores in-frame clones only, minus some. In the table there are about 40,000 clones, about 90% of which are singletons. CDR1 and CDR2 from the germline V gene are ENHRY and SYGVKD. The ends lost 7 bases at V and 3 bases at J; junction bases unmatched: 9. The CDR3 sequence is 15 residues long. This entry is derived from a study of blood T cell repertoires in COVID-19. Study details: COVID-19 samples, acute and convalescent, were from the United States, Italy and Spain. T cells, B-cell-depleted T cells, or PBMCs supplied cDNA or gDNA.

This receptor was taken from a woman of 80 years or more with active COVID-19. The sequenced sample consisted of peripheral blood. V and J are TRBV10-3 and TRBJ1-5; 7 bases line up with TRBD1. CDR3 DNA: TGTGCCATCAAAGTGCGGACAGGCCTCAATCAGCCCCAGCATTTT. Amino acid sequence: CAIKVRTGLNQPQHF.